These 24 T cell receptor beta chains originate from one sample sequenced in a study of PD-1 blockade in classical Hodgkin lymphoma. Profiling relied on immunoSEQ multiplex PCR, and the TCRdb table lists in-frame clones only, not all of them. Found here are roughly 60,000 clones, more than 75% of them singletons; the top ten hold less than 6.5%. Every patient had relapsed following autologous stem cell transplantation, and cohorts differed in brentuximab vedotin exposure. Source: peripheral blood mononuclear cells (PBMCs), taken before the second cycle of nivolumab. Every receptor here comes from a human donor with classical Hodgkin lymphoma.

The V gene is TRBV28, the J gene TRBJ1-2, with 8 bases fitting TRBD1. The germline V gene encodes CDR1 MDHEN and CDR2 SYDVKM. V shed 5 bases and J 8 bases; nucleotides not matched to a gene: 4. The CDR3 is made up of 12 amino acids. CDR3 sequence (DNA): TGTGCCAGCAGTGCAGGGGGCAAGGGCTACACCTTC. Protein sequence: CASSAGGKGYTF.

The V call is TRBV27, the J call TRBJ1-6, with D tentatively TRBD1 (5 bases). V lost 5 bases and J lost 16, with 21 bases in between. Germline V CDR1 and CDR2: MNHEY, SMNVEV (reference sequence). The CDR3 loop spans 14 amino acids. The CDR3, as DNA: TGTGCCAGCAGTCCCGGCAGGGTGCAGGCCGGACTCCACTTT. It encodes CASSPGRVQAGLHF.

This clone was observed a few times. The chain recombines TRBV7-9 with TRBJ1-6, with D hard to call. Germline CDR1 reads SEHNR; CDR2 reads FQNEAQ (reference sequence). Trimming removed 0 bases from V and 6 bases from J, with 9 bases in between. The CDR3 runs to 15 residues. The CDR3 coding sequence is TGTGCCAGCAGCTTAGCGGGCAGGACTAATTCACCCCTCCACTTT. Translation: CASSLAGRTNSPLHF.

The rearrangement joins TRBV5-1 to TRBJ2-7; 9 positions match TRBD1. V shed 4 bases, J shed 6 bases, and the junction held 8 bases outside the gene matches. This CDR3 region has 14 residues. The germline V gene encodes CDR1 SGHRS and CDR2 YFSETQ. CDR3 sequence (DNA): TGCGCCAGCAGCCCCGGCACAGGGGGCTCCGAGCAGTACTTC. Its translation: CASSPGTGGSEQYF.

The chain has TRBV5-1 and TRBJ1-4, with 9 bases lining up with TRBD1. Germline-derived CDR1 and CDR2 are SGHRS and YFSETQ. The CDR3 has 14 amino acids. V shed 4 bases, J shed 8 bases, and the junction held 6 bases outside the gene matches. CDR3 region: CASSLGQGREKLFF. The CDR3 bases are TGCGCCAGCAGCCTCGGACAGGGGAGGGAAAAACTGTTTTTT.

A few counts support this clone. The chain has TRBV9 and TRBJ1-1; no definite D call. V lost 2 bases, J lost 0 bases, and 5 bases lay in between. This CDR3 is 13 amino acids long. CDR1 SGDLS and CDR2 YYNGEE come from the germline V gene. The CDR3 spells CASSVRMNTEAFF. The CDR3 DNA sequence: TGTGCCAGCAGCGTGAGGATGAACACTGAAGCTTTCTTT.

The chain links TRBV5-1 to TRBJ2-2, with TRBD2 as a possible D gene (5 bases). The CDR3 runs to 12 residues. CDR1 is SGHRS and CDR2 is YFSETQ in the germline V gene. Trimming removed 7 bases from V and 6 bases from J, with 10 bases in between. CDR3 residues: CASRLRAGELFF. CDR3 in DNA: TGCGCCAGCCGTTTGAGGGCCGGGGAGCTGTTTTTT.

V is TRBV29-1 and J is TRBJ2-3; TRBD2 agrees at 11 bases. The CDR3 is 18 residues long. From germline, CDR1 is SQVTM and CDR2 ANQGSEA. The trim removed 4 bases at V and 3 bases at J, leaving 15 bases unmatched. The CDR3: CSVVNPRTTSGGTDTQYF. CDR3 DNA: TGCAGCGTTGTGAATCCCAGAACCACTAGCGGGGGAACAGATACGCAGTATTTT.

The chain recombines TRBV28 with TRBJ1-6; possibly TRBD1 for D (6 bases). CDR3 size: 16 residues. Trimming removed 7 bases from V and 0 bases from J, with 13 bases in between. Germline values: CDR1 MDHEN, CDR2 SYDVKM. CDR3 in amino acids: CASIGLGGSYNSPLHF. CDR3 nucleotide sequence: TGTGCCAGCATCGGATTAGGGGGCTCCTATAATTCACCCCTCCACTTT. The whole variable domain, filled in from reference TRBV28 and TRBJ1-6, reads DVKVTQSSRYLVKRTGEKVFLECVQDMDHENMFWYRQDPGLGLRLIYFSYDVKMKEKGDIPEGYSVSREKKERFSLILESASTNQTSMYLCASIGLGGSYNSPLHFGNGTRLTVT.

V is TRBV27 and J is TRBJ1-6; 9 nucleotides line up with TRBD1. V shed 3 bases and J 2 bases; nucleotides not matched to a gene: 5. This CDR3 has 17 residues. Germline lookup yields CDR1 MNHEY and CDR2 SMNVEV (reference sequence). The CDR3: CASSFNRGQTYNSPLHF. CDR3 in DNA: TGTGCCAGCAGTTTTAACAGGGGGCAGACCTATAATTCACCCCTCCACTTT.

V is TRBV7-8 and J is TRBJ1-1; a weak D match, TRBD1 (6 bases). CDR3 size: 13 residues. CDR1 and CDR2 from the germline V gene are SGHVS and FQNEAQ. V was cut by 7 bases and J by 1 base, with 10 bases left in between. CDR3 nucleotide sequence: TGTGCCAGCACCCTGGACAGGAACACTGAAGCTTTCTTT. It yields the protein CASTLDRNTEAFF.

This chain joins TRBV28 and TRBJ2-7; the D gene is possibly TRBD1 (6 bases). Trimming left V 6 bases short and J 0 bases short, with 21 bases between. The CDR3 loop spans 17 amino acids. Germline CDR1 and CDR2: MDHEN and SYDVKM. The CDR3 DNA sequence: TGTGCCAGCAGCTCCTTGGGGGCACCTAAGGTCTCCTACGAGCAGTACTTC. It encodes CASSSLGAPKVSYEQYF.

This chain uses TRBV5-1 with TRBJ2-5; D possibly corresponds to TRBD2 (6 bases). Gene TRBJ2-7 matches the end of the DNA better, so the J call may be wrong. The CDR3 covers 14 residues. Germline CDR1 and CDR2: SGHRS and YFSETQ. CDR3 sequence: CASSWDGSSYEQYF. Here the CDR3 DNA reads TGCGCCAGCAGCTGGGACGGGAGCTCCTACGAGCAGTACTTC.

J is TRBJ2-3 and V is TRBV5-1; D is unresolved. Germline-derived CDR1 and CDR2 are SGHRS and YFSETQ. Trimming left V 5 bases short and J 1 base short, with 8 bases between. The CDR3 contains 13 residues. The CDR3 sequence: CASRSGGTDTQYF. CDR3 DNA: TGCGCCAGCAGATCAGGTGGCACAGATACGCAGTATTTT.

This sequence joins TRBV11-2 and TRBJ1-1; D is uncertain. CDR1 and CDR2 (germline): SGHAT, FQNNGV. The CDR3 has 14 residues. Trimming removed 5 bases from V and 2 bases from J, with 12 bases in between. The CDR3 coding sequence is TGTGCCAGCAGCGAACCCGGGCCTAACACTGAAGCTTTCTTT. This translates into CASSEPGPNTEAFF.

V gene TRBV6-1 combines with J gene TRBJ1-2; D is undetermined. V shed 1 base and J shed 2 bases, with 11 bases lying between them. The CDR3 covers 15 residues. Germline V gene sequence: CDR1 MNHNS, CDR2 SASEGT. The CDR3 nucleotides read TGTGCCAGCAGTGAAGGGGCCAGCATAAACTATGGCTACACCTTC. The encoded protein is CASSEGASINYGYTF.

This clone was counted only a few times. The chain carries TRBV7-2 and TRBJ1-4; 8 bases fit TRBD1. The germline gives CDR1 SGHTA, CDR2 FQGNSA. The V and J ends lost 5 bases and 15 bases, in that order; junction bases with no gene match: 8. The CDR3 consists of 12 residues. The CDR3 loop reads CASSITGGTLFF. The DNA of the CDR3 is TGTGCCAGCAGCATAACAGGGGGAACGTTGTTTTTT.

The chain joins TRBV5-1 to TRBJ2-7; 9 nucleotides line up with TRBD1. Germline CDR1 and CDR2: SGHRS and YFSETQ. The V gene end was trimmed by 4 bases and the J gene end by 1 base; junction bases not matched to a gene: 3. CDR3 length: 14 residues. CDR3 amino acids: CASSPGTGSYEQYF. The CDR3, as DNA: TGCGCCAGCAGCCCCGGGACAGGGTCCTACGAGCAGTACTTC.

This clone was seen once. V and J are TRBV7-9 and TRBJ2-2, with 9 bases lining up with TRBD1. In germline, CDR1 is SEHNR, CDR2 FQNEAQ (reference sequence). The V and J ends lost 3 bases and 1 base, in that order; junction bases with no gene match: 0. The CDR3 runs 15 residues. The CDR3 sequence is CASSLGQGNTGELFF. The CDR3 coding sequence is TGTGCCAGCAGCTTGGGACAGGGGAACACCGGGGAGCTGTTTTTT.

This clone has just one count. The chain combines TRBV7-9 with TRBJ1-2; D call uncertain. Germline V lookup: CDR1 SEHNR, CDR2 FQNEAQ (reference sequence). CDR3 size: 15 residues. Deletions cut 5 bases from V and 6 bases from J, with 19 bases between. The CDR3 region is CASSPRGHEKNGYTF. In nucleotides, the CDR3 is TGTGCCAGCAGCCCTCGAGGGCACGAAAAAAATGGCTACACCTTC.

The rearrangement uses TRBV7-8 and TRBJ1-2, with D perhaps TRBD1 (5 bases). Germline V CDR1 and CDR2: SGHVS, FQNEAQ. Between the trimmed V and J ends, which lost 1 base and 5 bases, there was a span of 17 bases. The CDR3 extends over 16 amino acids. DNA for the CDR3: TGTGCCAGCAGCTTAGAGGGGCATCCAGGGATATATGGCTACACCTTC. This translates into CASSLEGHPGIYGYTF.

This chain uses TRBV5-5 with TRBJ2-3, with 10 bases identical to TRBD1. CDR1 and CDR2 (germline): SGHKS, YYEKEE (reference sequence). CDR3 length equals 14 residues. After removal of 5 bases from V and 0 bases from J, the junction contained 0 bases not matched to a gene. DNA of the CDR3: TGTGCCAGCAGGGGACAGGGGAGCACAGATACGCAGTATTTT. Its translation is CASRGQGSTDTQYF.

The gene calls are TRBV5-1 and TRBJ2-1, with a tentative D call TRBD2 (7 bases). This CDR3 is built from 15 residues. Trimming shortened V by 0 bases and J by 9 bases, and 16 bases separated the two germline ends. Germline V gene data show CDR1 as SGHRS and CDR2 as YFSETQ. Written as DNA, the CDR3 is TGCGCCAGCAGCTTGGAATGGGGGGGCCAATCTGAGCAGTTCTTC. Translation gives CASSLEWGGQSEQFF.

The chain is built from TRBV7-9 and TRBJ2-7; D is perhaps TRBD1 (5 bases). Trimming shortened V by 4 bases and J by 7 bases, and 17 bases separated the two germline ends. The CDR3 has 14 residues. The V gene's germline CDR1 is SEHNR and CDR2 FQNEAQ (reference sequence). CDR3 in DNA: TGTGCCAGCAGCTGGGGCGACCCTCTAAGGGAGCAGTACTTC. The encoded protein is CASSWGDPLREQYF.